These 2 T cell receptor beta chains originate from one sample sequenced in a study of vaccination and CD4 T cells after COVID-19. Treatment: approximately 9-day PBMC culture with coronavirus spike peptide pools or control peptides (ViraFEST assay). No antigen has been assigned to these receptors. Cultured CD4+ T cell DNA was sequenced using the Oncomine TCR Beta short-read assay. TCRdb reanalysed the PCR reads using MiXCR and keeps one entry per CDR3 protein. The sample has 22,000 or so distinct CDR3 sequences; roughly 45% are singletons. Input material: CD4+ T cells from blood, cultured in vitro. These TCRs come from a human donor who had recovered from COVID-19.

This sequence joins TRBV10-3 and TRBJ2-7, with 11 positions matching TRBD2. Germline assignment: CDR1 ENHRY and CDR2 SYGVKD. V lost 5 bases and J lost 5; bases outside the gene matches: 11. This CDR3 is built from 16 residues. CDR3 coding DNA: TGTGCCATCAGTAGGCAGGTAGCGGGAGGGGGAGACGAGCAGTACTTC. Encoded protein: CAISRQVAGGGDEQYF.

This sequence joins TRBV2 and TRBJ2-1; D is unclear. Looked up from germline, CDR1 is SNHLY and CDR2 is FYNNEI. V lost 8 bases, J lost 7 bases, and 9 bases lay in between. This CDR3 is 11 amino acids long. CDR3 nucleotides: TGTGCCAGCGGAGTTATTAATGAGCAGTTCTTC. As protein: CASGVINEQFF.